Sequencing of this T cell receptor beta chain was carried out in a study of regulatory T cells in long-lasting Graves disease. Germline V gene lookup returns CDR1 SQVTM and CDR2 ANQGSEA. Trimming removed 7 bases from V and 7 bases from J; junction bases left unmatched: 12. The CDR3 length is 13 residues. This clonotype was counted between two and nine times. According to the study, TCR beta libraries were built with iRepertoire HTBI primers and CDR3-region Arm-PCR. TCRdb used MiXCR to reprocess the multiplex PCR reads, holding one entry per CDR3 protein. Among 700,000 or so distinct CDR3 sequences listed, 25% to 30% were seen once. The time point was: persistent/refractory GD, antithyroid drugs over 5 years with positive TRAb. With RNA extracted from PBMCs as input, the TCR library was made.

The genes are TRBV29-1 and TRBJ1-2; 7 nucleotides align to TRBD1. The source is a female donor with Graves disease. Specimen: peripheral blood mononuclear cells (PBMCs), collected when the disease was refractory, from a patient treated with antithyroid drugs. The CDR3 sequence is CSAPGEGAPGYTF. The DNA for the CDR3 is TGCAGCGCCCCGGGGGAGGGGGCGCCTGGCTACACCTTC.